This T cell receptor beta chain is drawn from a study of radiation and T cells in renal cell carcinoma. General study findings and limits: Without pretreatment biopsies, baseline tumor clonotype presence was undetermined. From baseline, blood top tumor clonotypes peaked at 2 weeks post-radiation.

Here immunoSEQ multiplex PCR was the method, and the copy in TCRdb shows in-frame clones only, minus some. The sample has 75,000 to 90,000 clones, 80% to 90% seen once. CDR1 is SEHNR, CDR2 FQNEAQ, per germline (reference sequence). This CDR3 has 15 amino acids. V lost 4 bases to trimming and J lost 7 bases; unmatched junction nucleotides: 10. As to time point: blood 4 weeks post-SBRT, at nephrectomy. Regarding treatment: 15 Gy SBRT to primary tumor, nephrectomy 4 weeks later. Nephrectomy followed 15 Gy stereotactic body radiation by 4 weeks. The tumor was a clear cell renal cell carcinoma. This clone was picked up one time. Its target is unknown.

This chain links TRBV7-9 with TRBJ2-7, with 10 bases fitting TRBD2. Sample: blood, taken from a patient whose treatment included radiotherapy and nephrectomy. The source of this sequence is a woman in her 70s with renal cell carcinoma. The CDR3 nucleotides read TGTGCCAGCAGCTCCCTAGCGGGAGCCGGGGGGGAGCAGTACTTC. It encodes CASSSLAGAGGEQYF.